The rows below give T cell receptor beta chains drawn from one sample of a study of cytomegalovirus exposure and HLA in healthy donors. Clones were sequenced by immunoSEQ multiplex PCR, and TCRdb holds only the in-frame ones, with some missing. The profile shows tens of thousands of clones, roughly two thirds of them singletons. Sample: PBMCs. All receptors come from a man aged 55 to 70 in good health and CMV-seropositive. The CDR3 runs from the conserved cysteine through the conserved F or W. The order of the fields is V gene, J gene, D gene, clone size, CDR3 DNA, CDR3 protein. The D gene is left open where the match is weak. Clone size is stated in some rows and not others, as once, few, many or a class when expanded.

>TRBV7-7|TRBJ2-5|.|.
TGTGCTAGCAGCTTAAGGGCAGGGGAGACCCAGTACTTC
CASSLRAGETQYF
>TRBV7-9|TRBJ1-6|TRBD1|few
TGTGCCAGCAGCGAAGACAGGGTGAATTCACCCCTCCACTTT
CASSEDRVNSPLHF
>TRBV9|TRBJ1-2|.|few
TGTGCCAGCAGCGTAGTCAGCGGGACACTCTATGGCTACACCTTC
CASSVVSGTLYGYTF
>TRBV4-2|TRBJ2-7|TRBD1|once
TGTGCCAGCAGCGAAGGGACAGGGGGCCAGGAGCAGTACTTC
CASSEGTGGQEQYF
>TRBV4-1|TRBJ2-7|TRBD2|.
TGCGCCAGCAGCCAAGATGAGGGTAGCGGGGACTACGAGCAGTACTTC
CASSQDEGSGDYEQYF
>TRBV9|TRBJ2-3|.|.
TGTGCCAGCAGCGTAGACAGCGATACGCAGTATTTT
CASSVDSDTQYF
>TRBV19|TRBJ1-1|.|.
TGTGCCAGTAGTATGGGGCCAGGAATAGAAGCTTTCTTT
CASSMGPGIEAFF
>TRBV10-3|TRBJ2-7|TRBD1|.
TGTGCCATCAGCCAGACACCTGGAACAGGGGGCTTCCACTACGAGCAGTACTTC
CAISQTPGTGGFHYEQYF
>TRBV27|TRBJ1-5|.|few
TGTGCCAGCAGTTGGTCCCAGGGCTATCAGCCCCAGCATTTT
CASSWSQGYQPQHF
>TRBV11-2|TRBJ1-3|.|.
TGTGCCAGCAGCCGACAGGATTTAGGAAACACCATATATTTT
CASSRQDLGNTIYF
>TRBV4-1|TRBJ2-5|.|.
TGCGCCAGCAGCCCCGGTATTATGGCCCAGTACTTC
CASSPGIMAQYF
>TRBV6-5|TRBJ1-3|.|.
TGTGCCACAGAGGGCTCGGGTGGAAACACCATATATTTT
CATEGSGGNTIYF
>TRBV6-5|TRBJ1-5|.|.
TGTGCCAGCAGACCCTCTTGGGGAGGTCAGCCCCAGCATTTT
CASRPSWGGQPQHF
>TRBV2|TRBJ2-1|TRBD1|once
TGTGCCAGCAGTGAACCAGGGGGCGTCCACAATGAGCAGTTCTTC
CASSEPGGVHNEQFF
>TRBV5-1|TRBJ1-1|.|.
TGCGCCAGCAGTCGGGACGGGGGGAACACTGAAGCTTTCTTT
CASSRDGGNTEAFF
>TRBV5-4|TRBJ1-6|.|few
TGTGCCAGCAGCCGGGGGGACACCAATTCACCCCTCCACTTT
CASSRGDTNSPLHF
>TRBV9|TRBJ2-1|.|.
TGTGCCAGCGGGCCGACCAATGAGCAGTTCTTC
CASGPTNEQFF
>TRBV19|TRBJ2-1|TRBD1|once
TGTGCCAGTAGTCTCCGATCGCAGGGGGCGGGTTACAATGAGCAGTTCTTC
CASSLRSQGAGYNEQFF
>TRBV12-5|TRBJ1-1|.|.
TGTGCTAGTGGTTCCCGTGCGGATAACACTGAAGCTTTCTTT
CASGSRADNTEAFF
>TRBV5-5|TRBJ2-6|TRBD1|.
TGTGCCAGCATTAGACAGGGGGCAAACCCTGGGGCCAACGTCCTGACTTTC
CASIRQGANPGANVLTF
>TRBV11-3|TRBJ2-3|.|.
TGTGCCAGCAGCTTAAAACTCGATACGCAGTATTTT
CASSLKLDTQYF
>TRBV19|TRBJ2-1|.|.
TGTGCCAGTAGTATAGGAGACAAGGTCTATGAGCAGTTCTTC
CASSIGDKVYEQFF
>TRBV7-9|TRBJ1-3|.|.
TGTTCCAGCAGCTCCGACGGGATCTCTGGAAACACCATATATTTT
CSSSSDGISGNTIYF
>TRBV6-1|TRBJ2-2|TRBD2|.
TGTGCCAGCAGTGGCGGACTAGCGGGAGGCATATTCACCGGGGAGCTGTTTTTT
CASSGGLAGGIFTGELFF
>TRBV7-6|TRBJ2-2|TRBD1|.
TGTGCCAGCAGCCCCAGGACAGGGGTCAGCGGGGAGCTGTTTTTT
CASSPRTGVSGELFF
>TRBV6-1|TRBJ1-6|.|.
TGTGCCAGCAGTGAAGGGTGGGGACTGGACCCCCTCCACTTT
CASSEGWGLDPLHF
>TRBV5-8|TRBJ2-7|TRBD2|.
TGTGCCAGCAGCTTGCTAGCGGGAGGGCTTGTGGAACACGAGCAGTACTTC
CASSLLAGGLVEHEQYF
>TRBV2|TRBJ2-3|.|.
TGTGCCAGCAGTGAACTAGACCCCACAGATACGCAGTATTTT
CASSELDPTDTQYF
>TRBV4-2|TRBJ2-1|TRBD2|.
TGTGCCAGCAGCCAAGATATGGCTAGCGGGAGAGGAGAGCAGTTCTTC
CASSQDMASGRGEQFF
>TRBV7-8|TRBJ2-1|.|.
TGTGCCAGCAGCCCCCACGGGAGCTCCTACAATGAGCAGTTCTTC
CASSPHGSSYNEQFF
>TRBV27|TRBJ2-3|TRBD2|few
TGTGCCAGCAGTATACCGGGACTAGAGAAGGATACGCAGTATTTT
CASSIPGLEKDTQYF
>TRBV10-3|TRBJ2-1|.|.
TGTGCCATCAGTGACCAGGGCAATAGCTCCTACAATGAGCAGTTCTTC
CAISDQGNSSYNEQFF
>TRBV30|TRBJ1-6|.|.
TGTGCCTGGAGTGAGGGCGGGACGGCCAATTCACCCCTCCACTTT
CAWSEGGTANSPLHF
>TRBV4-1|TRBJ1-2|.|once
TGCGCCAGCAGCCAAGATCGACAGGAAGGCTATGGCTACACCTTC
CASSQDRQEGYGYTF
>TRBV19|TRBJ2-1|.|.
TGTGCCAGTAGTTGGGGGACTCTAGTCCCTTACAATGAGCAGTTCTTC
CASSWGTLVPYNEQFF
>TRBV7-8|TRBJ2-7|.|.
TGTGCCAGCAGCTCCCCGATCGGCGGGGATCGCCTATACGAGCAGTACTTC
CASSSPIGGDRLYEQYF
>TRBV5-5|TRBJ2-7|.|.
TGTGCCAGCACCCCACGGGACACCTACGAGCAGTACTTC
CASTPRDTYEQYF
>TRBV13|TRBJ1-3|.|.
TGTGCCAGCAGCATCCGACGGGAGCCCTCTGGAAACACCATATATTTT
CASSIRREPSGNTIYF
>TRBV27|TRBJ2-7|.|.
TGTGCCAGCAGCAAATTGGAGGGCGAGCAGTACTTC
CASSKLEGEQYF
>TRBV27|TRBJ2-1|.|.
TGTGCCAGCAGTTTATCGGGCCCCGGGGTGGGTCGGTACAATGAGCAGTTCTTC
CASSLSGPGVGRYNEQFF
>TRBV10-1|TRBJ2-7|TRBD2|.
TGCGCCAGCAGTGATTCGGGACTAGCGGGGTACGAGCAGTACTTC
CASSDSGLAGYEQYF
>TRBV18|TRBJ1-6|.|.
TGTGCCAGCTCCCCCGGGTGGGGAGGCAATTCACCCCTCCACTTT
CASSPGWGGNSPLHF
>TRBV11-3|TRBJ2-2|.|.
TGTGCCAGCAGTAATTCGTCAGGCCGGGGAGCTGTTTTT
CASSNSSGRGAVF
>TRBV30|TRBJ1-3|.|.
TGTGCCTGGAGGAGGAAGGAAGCTGGAAACACCATATATTTT
CAWRRKEAGNTIYF
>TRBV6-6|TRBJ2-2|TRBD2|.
TGTGCCCTGGGGGCGGGGGGGCCCGTCGGGGAGCTGTTTTTT
CALGAGGPVGELFF
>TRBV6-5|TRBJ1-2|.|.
TGTGCCAGCAGCTCGGGGGTAAACTATGGCTACACCTTC
CASSSGVNYGYTF
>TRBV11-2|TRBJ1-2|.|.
TGTGCCAGCAGCTTAGGGCTGACAATTACAGGGAGCTACACCTTC
CASSLGLTITGSYTF
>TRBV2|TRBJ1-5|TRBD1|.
TGTGCCAGCAGGGTCGGCGGGGGGACAGGGATTGATCAGCCCCAGCATTTT
CASRVGGGTGIDQPQHF
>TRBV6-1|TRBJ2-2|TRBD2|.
TGTGCCGCCCGTCGGGGGGTCACCGGGGAGCTGTTTTTT
CAARRGVTGELFF
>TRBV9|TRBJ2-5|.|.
TGTGCCAGCAGCGGAGGCAATACTCAAGAGACCCAGTACTTC
CASSGGNTQETQYF
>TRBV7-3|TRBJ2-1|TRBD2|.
TGTGCCAGCAGCTTAAGCGGGAGTACGTACAATGAGCAGTTCTTC
CASSLSGSTYNEQFF
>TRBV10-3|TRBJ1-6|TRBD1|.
TGTGCCATCAGTGAGTCTGACAGGGCGTCTTATAATTCACCCCTCCACTTT
CAISESDRASYNSPLHF
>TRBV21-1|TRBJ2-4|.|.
TGTGCCAGCAGCAAAGCTAGGTCAGGGAGGGCCAAAAACATTCAGTACTTC
CASSKARSGRAKNIQYF
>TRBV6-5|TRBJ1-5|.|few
TGTGCCAGCACCTCAGGATGGTATCAGCCCCAGCATTTT
CASTSGWYQPQHF
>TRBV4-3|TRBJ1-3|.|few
TGCGCCAGCAGCCAAGAGGCTCGGGGCTCTGGAAACACCATATATTTT
CASSQEARGSGNTIYF
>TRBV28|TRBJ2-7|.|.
TGTGCCAGCGGCGGGGGCGGTGGGATCTTGTACGAGCAGTACTTC
CASGGGGGILYEQYF
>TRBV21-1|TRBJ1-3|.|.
TGTGCCAGCAGCAAAGAAGGACACTACTCTGGAAACACCATATATTTT
CASSKEGHYSGNTIYF
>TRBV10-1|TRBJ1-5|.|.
TGCGCCAGCAGTGAGGATGGCAGGCCTCAGCCCCAGCATTTT
CASSEDGRPQPQHF
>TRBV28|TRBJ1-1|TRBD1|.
TGTGCCAGCAGTTTATATTACTCGAGTATAATGTTCGGGACAGGCATGAACACTGAAGCTTTCTTT
CASSLYYSSIMFGTGMNTEAFF
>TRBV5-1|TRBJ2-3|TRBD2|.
TGCGCCAGCAGCTTGGCCATGACTAGCGGGAGGGATACGCAGTATTTT
CASSLAMTSGRDTQYF